Each of the 10 T cell receptor beta chains below was sequenced from the same sample in a study of response to subunit inactivated influenza vaccine. Via MiXCR, TCRdb re-called the RT-PCR reads, giving one row per CDR3 protein. The sample lists 550,000 to 650,000 distinct CDR3 sequences; approximately 12% were seen once. Sequencing used PBMCs from blood, obtained on the day of vaccination. The origin of the receptors is a man aged 50-59 years who received an inactivated influenza vaccine.

This clonotype appeared many times. The gene calls are TRBV4-2 and TRBJ2-3; weak D call: TRBD2 (7 bases). The CDR3 has 15 residues. Trimming removed 4 bases from V and 0 bases from J, with 11 bases in between. Looked up from germline, CDR1 is LGHNA and CDR2 is YNFKEQ. CDR3 nucleotide sequence: TGTGCCAGCAGCCGGGAGGGGGGTAGCACAGATACGCAGTATTTT. It codes for CASSREGGSTDTQYF.

This clonotype came up a few times. The V call is TRBV7-9, the J call TRBJ2-6; unclear D gene. Trimming shortened V by 5 bases and J by 0 bases, and 14 bases separated the two germline ends. CDR3 size: 17 residues. Germline assignment: CDR1 SEHNR and CDR2 FQNEAQ (reference sequence). The CDR3 is CASSRSRGNSGANVLTF. The CDR3 bases are TGTGCCAGCAGCAGATCCCGTGGCAACTCTGGGGCCAACGTCCTGACTTTC.

Ten or more counts support this clonotype. The germline gene is not matched at one end of the junction; a read error may be the cause. The chain carries TRBV12-3 or TRBV12-4 and TRBJ2-2; D is unclear. This CDR3 is 11 amino acids long. The chain's CDR3 is CASSFGGELFF. CDR3 sequence (DNA): TGCGCCAGCAGCTTTGGCGGGGAGCTGTTTTTT.

This clonotype appeared many times. The chain joins TRBV5-1 to TRBJ2-2; unclear D gene. Germline loops: CDR1 SGHRS, CDR2 YFSETQ. V gave up 5 bases and J gave up 7 bases, with 3 bases separating them. The CDR3 has 10 amino acids. The CDR3 sequence: CASRGGELFF. CDR3 nucleotides: TGCGCCAGCAGAGGCGGGGAGCTGTTTTTT.

The V gene is TRBV20-1, the J gene TRBJ1-1; tentatively, D is TRBD1 (5 bases). Germline-derived CDR1 and CDR2 are DFQATT and SNEGSKA (reference sequence). CDR3 size: 15 residues. The V end lost 0 bases, the J end lost 5 bases, and 16 bases lay between the germline ends. CDR3 sequence reads: CSARDSAGGATEAFF. The DNA of the CDR3 is TGCAGTGCTAGAGACTCAGCCGGGGGTGCGACTGAAGCTTTCTTT.

The chain recombines TRBV20-1 with TRBJ1-1; 7 nucleotides agree with TRBD1. CDR1 DFQATT and CDR2 SNEGSKA come from the germline V gene (reference sequence). With V trimmed by 5 bases and J by 8 bases, 5 bases remained unmatched. This CDR3 region has 11 residues. This CDR3 reads CSAPDRSEAFF. In DNA form, the CDR3 reads TGCAGTGCTCCGGACAGGTCAGAAGCTTTCTTT.

This clonotype appeared a few times. The chain links TRBV5-1 to TRBJ2-2; a possible D gene is TRBD2 (5 bases). The V and J ends lost 3 bases and 5 bases respectively, with 8 bases between them. The CDR3 length is 13 residues. Germline CDR1 SGHRS, CDR2 YFSETQ. The CDR3 here is CASSSPGTGELFF. For the CDR3, the DNA is TGCGCCAGCAGCTCCCCGGGGACCGGGGAGCTGTTTTTT.

V and J are TRBV10-2 and TRBJ1-5; the D gene is possibly TRBD1 (6 bases). This CDR3 region has 17 residues. Germline CDR1 and CDR2: WSHSY and SAAADI. Between the trimmed V and J ends, which lost 0 bases and 3 bases, there was a span of 15 bases. CDR3 amino acids: CASSESLVGGSNQPQHF. The CDR3 DNA follows: TGCGCCAGCAGTGAGTCCTTGGTAGGGGGGTCCAATCAGCCCCAGCATTTT.

The chain uses TRBV7-2 and TRBJ1-6; the D gene is possibly TRBD1 (5 bases). Per the germline V gene, CDR1 is SGHTA and CDR2 is FQGNSA. The germline V and J ends were trimmed by 3 bases and 10 bases, with 19 bases remaining between them. This CDR3 is built from 16 residues. CDR3 nucleotides: TGTGCCAGCAGCTTGACCGGGACTTCTATAAGGTCACCCCTCCACTTT. Protein: CASSLTGTSIRSPLHF.

A word on this clonotype: Germline is not matched at one junction end, which may reflect a read error. The CDR3 nucleotides read TGTGCCAGTAGTATAGGGCGACGGACGGCTGGCGACGAGCACTACTTC. Its protein product is CASSIGRRTAGDEHYF. The chain recombines TRBV19 with TRBJ2-7; D not resolved. CDR1 and CDR2 (germline): LNHDA, SQIVND (reference sequence). The CDR3 totals 16 residues.